This TCR beta chain was sequenced in a study of blood T cell repertoires in COVID-19. In the study overall: PBMCs, B-cell-depleted T cells, or T cells were the source of the cDNA or gDNA that made up the material.

The study recruited people aged 18 to 89 years across around 24 US areas. Per the study methods: Estimation of nucleated cell counts relied on the amplification of reference gene primers. Assay used: immunoSEQ multiplex PCR; TCRdb lists only in-frame clones, some missing. V, J and clone size are those of that table, while D and trimming were read from the DNA. The sample records 200,000 to 250,000 clones, about nine tenths being singletons. V lost 4 bases and J lost 4, with 16 bases in between. The germline V gene has CDR1 MGHRA and CDR2 YSYEKL. This CDR3 has 15 residues. The chain combines TRBV4-1 with TRBJ1-1; D not resolved. Sequenced sample: PBMCs or T cells enriched from blood (not recorded which). This clonotype originated in a woman aged 45-65 years in a cohort exposed to, infected with or recovered from COVID-19 (not recorded which). CDR3 in DNA: TGCGCCAGCAGCCGGGTTGCGGGGTCTAGCACTGAAGCTTTCTTT. It translates to CASSRVAGSSTEAFF.